This T cell receptor (beta chain) appears in the sequencing data of a study of T cell changes during pregnancy in multiple sclerosis. Only in-frame clones appear in the TCRdb table, and some are missing; sequencing was by immunoSEQ multiplex PCR. Altogether 80,000 to 130,000 clones are present, around nine tenths being singletons, with the ten largest covering approximately 1.2%. The sequence was obtained from a female donor with multiple sclerosis, enrolled in a pregnancy study. The sample here was peripheral blood, taken in the second trimester of pregnancy.

For the CDR3, the DNA is TGTGCCAGCAGCTTGTTGGGACTAGCGGGAGTGTGGGGCACAGATACGCAGTATTTT. It is translated as CASSLLGLAGVWGTDTQYF. The chain has TRBV5-6 and TRBJ2-3; 14 bases align to TRBD2. Germline V gene sequence: CDR1 SGHDT, CDR2 YYEEEE. V was clipped by 1 base and J by 1 base; unmatched bases: 8. CDR3 length: 19 amino acids.